Below, one T cell receptor (beta chain) is given with its context. What it binds is unknown. The data belong to a study of OX40 agonist ivuxolimab in advanced cancers. Study-level background: With ivuxolimab, an agonistic anti-OX40 (CD134) antibody, patients were treated. Partial responses were recorded for three patients, including one with hepatocellular carcinoma and two with cutaneous melanoma. The dose-escalation cohort had hepatocellular carcinoma, melanoma, renal cell or head and neck cancer.

The study, taken as a whole, reports: Expanded clones tended on average to be more numerous among CD8+ T cells than CD4+.

This CDR3 comprises 14 residues. Germline V gene lookup returns CDR1 MGHRA and CDR2 YSYEKL. V lost 5 bases and J 10 bases, leaving 17 bases between the germline ends. Profiling relied on immunoSEQ multiplex PCR, and the TCRdb table lists in-frame clones only, not all of them. The sample includes roughly 64,000 clones, 87% seen only once; the top ten take around 0.76%. The rearrangement uses TRBV4-1 and TRBJ2-2, with D perhaps TRBD1 or TRBD2 (5 bases each). This receptor was identified in an adult with an advanced solid tumor such as melanoma, head and neck, liver or kidney cancer. Sequences were derived from CD4+ or CD8+ T cells sorted from blood, sampled in a trial of the OX40 agonist ivuxolimab. CDR3 DNA sequence: TGCGCCAGCAGCTACCGGGACCGGCCAGAGGAGCTGTTTTTT. Translating it yields CASSYRDRPEELFF.